The present entry profiles one TCR beta chain with its context. The data belong to a study of blood T cell repertoires in COVID-19. At the level of the study: Sample material is recorded as cDNA or gDNA derived from T cells, B-cell-depleted T cells, or PBMCs.

Germline CDR1 reads MGHDK; CDR2 reads SYGVNS. V was pared by 10 bases and J by 8 bases, with 15 bases between. The CDR3 is 13 amino acids. TCRdb's table, derived via immunoSEQ multiplex PCR, lists solely in-frame clones and lacks some. The sample yields some 200,000 clones, over 75% seen once. Those who participated ranged in age from about 18 to 89 years and resided in about two dozen US areas. Sequenced: PBMCs or T cells enriched from blood (not recorded which). The origin of this receptor is a woman aged 40 to 50 with acute COVID-19. The chain carries TRBV25-1 and TRBJ1-6; D remains unclear. For the CDR3, the DNA is TGTGCCACGGGGTGGCACCGAGATTCACCCCTCCACTTT. Its translation is CATGWHRDSPLHF.